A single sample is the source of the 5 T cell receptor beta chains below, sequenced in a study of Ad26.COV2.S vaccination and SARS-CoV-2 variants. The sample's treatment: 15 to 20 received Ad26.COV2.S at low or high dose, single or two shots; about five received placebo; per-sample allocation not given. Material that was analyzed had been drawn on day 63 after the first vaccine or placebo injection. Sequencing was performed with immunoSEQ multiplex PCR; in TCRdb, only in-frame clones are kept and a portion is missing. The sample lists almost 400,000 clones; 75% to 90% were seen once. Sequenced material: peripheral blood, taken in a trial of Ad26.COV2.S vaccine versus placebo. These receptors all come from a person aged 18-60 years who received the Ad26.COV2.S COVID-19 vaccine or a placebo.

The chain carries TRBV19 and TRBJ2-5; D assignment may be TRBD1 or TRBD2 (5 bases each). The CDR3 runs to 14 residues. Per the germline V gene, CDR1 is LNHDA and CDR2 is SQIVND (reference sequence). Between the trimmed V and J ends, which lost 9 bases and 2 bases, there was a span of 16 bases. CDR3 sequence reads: CASEGTGPQETQYF. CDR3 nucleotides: TGTGCCAGCGAGGGGACGGGGCCACAAGAGACCCAGTACTTC.

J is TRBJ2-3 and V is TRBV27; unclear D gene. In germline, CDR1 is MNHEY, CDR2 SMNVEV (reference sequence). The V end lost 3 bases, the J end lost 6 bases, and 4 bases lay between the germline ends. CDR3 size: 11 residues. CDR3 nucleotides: TGTGCCAGCAGTTTCGCGGATACGCAGTATTTT. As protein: CASSFADTQYF.

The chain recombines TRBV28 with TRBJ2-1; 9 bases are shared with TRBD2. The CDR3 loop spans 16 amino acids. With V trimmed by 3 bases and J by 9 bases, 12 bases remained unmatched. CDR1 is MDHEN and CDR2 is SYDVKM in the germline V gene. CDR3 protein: CASSLRREGPRGEQFF. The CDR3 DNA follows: TGTGCCAGCAGTTTGAGGCGGGAGGGCCCTAGGGGTGAGCAGTTCTTC. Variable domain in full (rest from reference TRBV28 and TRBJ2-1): DVKVTQSSRYLVKRTGEKVFLECVQDMDHENMFWYRQDPGLGLRLIYFSYDVKMKEKGDIPEGYSVSREKKERFSLILESASTNQTSMYLCASSLRREGPRGEQFFGPGTRLTVL.

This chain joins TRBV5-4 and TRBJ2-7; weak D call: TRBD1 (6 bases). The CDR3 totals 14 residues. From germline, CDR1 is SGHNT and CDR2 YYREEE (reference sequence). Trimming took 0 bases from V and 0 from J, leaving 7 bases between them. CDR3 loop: CASSLGQASYEQYF. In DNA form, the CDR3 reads TGTGCCAGCAGCTTGGGACAGGCCTCCTACGAGCAGTACTTC.

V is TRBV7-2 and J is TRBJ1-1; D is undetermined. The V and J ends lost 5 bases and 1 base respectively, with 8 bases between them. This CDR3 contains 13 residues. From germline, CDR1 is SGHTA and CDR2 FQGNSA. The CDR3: CASSAVRNTEAFF. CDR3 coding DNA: TGTGCCAGCAGCGCAGTAAGGAACACTGAAGCTTTCTTT.